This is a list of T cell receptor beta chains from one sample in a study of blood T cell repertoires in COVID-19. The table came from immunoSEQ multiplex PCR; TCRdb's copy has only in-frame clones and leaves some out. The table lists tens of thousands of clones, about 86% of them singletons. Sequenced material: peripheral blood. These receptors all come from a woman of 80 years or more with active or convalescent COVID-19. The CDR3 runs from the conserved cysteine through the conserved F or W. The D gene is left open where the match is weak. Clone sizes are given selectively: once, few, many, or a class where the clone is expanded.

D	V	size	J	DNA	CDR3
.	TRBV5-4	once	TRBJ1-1	TGTGCCAGCAGTTTTGACAGACTGAACACTGAAGCTTTCTTT	CASSFDRLNTEAFF
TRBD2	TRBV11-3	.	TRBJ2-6	TGTGCCAGCAGCTTAGAGGCTAGCGGGAGTGCTGGGGCCAACGTCCTGACTTTC	CASSLEASGSAGANVLTF
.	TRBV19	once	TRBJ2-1	TGTGCCAGTAGTATCGGGGTAGCGGAACTTTCGGAGCAGTTCTTC	CASSIGVAELSEQFF
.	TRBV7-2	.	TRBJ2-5	TGTGCCAGCAGCTCTAGGACTGGGGGCGGGCAAAAGACCCAGTACTTC	CASSSRTGGGQKTQYF
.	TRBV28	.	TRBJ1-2	TGTGCCAGCAGTTTATTGTTCAGGTCAAACTATGGCTACACCTTC	CASSLLFRSNYGYTF
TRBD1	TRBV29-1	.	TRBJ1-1	TGCAGCGTTCGGCGACAGGGGAACACTGAAGCTTTCTTT	CSVRRQGNTEAFF
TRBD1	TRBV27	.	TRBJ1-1	TGTGCCAGCAGTTCCCTTACCGGGACAGGGTTCGGCACTGAAGCTTTCTTT	CASSSLTGTGFGTEAFF
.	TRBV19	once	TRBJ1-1	TGTGCCAGTAGTATAATCCCCCAGACTGAAGCTTTCTTT	CASSIIPQTEAFF
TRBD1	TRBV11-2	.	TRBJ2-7	TGTGCCAGCAGCCTAGGGCGCGGGACAGGGGACTACGAGCAGTACTTC	CASSLGRGTGDYEQYF
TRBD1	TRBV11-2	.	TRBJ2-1	TGTGCCAGCAGCTTAGGGGTTATGCCGGGACAGGGGACCGGATGGGGATTCTTC	CASSLGVMPGQGTGWGFF
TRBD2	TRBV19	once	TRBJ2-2	TGTGCCAGTAGCTCGAGGGGACTAGGCAGCGGGGAGCTGTTTTTT	CASSSRGLGSGELFF
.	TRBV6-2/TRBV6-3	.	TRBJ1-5	TGTGCCAGCAGTTACCTCAGGGACACCCAAAGGCCCCAGCATTTT	CASSYLRDTQRPQHF
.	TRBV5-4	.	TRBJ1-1	TGTGCCAGCAGCCTTTATCAGGGGAACACTGAAGCTTTCTTT	CASSLYQGNTEAFF
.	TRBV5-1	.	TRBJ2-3	TGCGCCAGCAGCTTGGCGGCTAGCGAAATCACAGATACGCAGTATTTT	CASSLAASEITDTQYF
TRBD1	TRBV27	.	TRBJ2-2	TGTGCCAGCAGCCCGACAGGGGGCAAACCCGGGGAGCTGTTTTTT	CASSPTGGKPGELFF
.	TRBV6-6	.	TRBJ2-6	TGTGCCAGCAGACCCTACAGGGCCGGGGGGGCCAACGTCCTGACTTTC	CASRPYRAGGANVLTF
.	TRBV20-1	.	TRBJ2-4	TGCAGTGCTAGTCTAACGGGGCGTGGGGGGGCCAAAAACATTCAGTACTTC	CSASLTGRGGAKNIQYF
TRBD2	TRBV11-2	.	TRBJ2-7	TGTGCCAGCAGCTTTGGAGCGGGAGTCGTCAGCTACGAGCAGTACTTC	CASSFGAGVVSYEQYF
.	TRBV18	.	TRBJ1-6	TGTGCCAGCTCATTATTAAATCTCGGTCAGGGGAATTCACCCCTCCACTTT	CASSLLNLGQGNSPLHF
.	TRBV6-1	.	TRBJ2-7	TGTGCCAGCAGACCGACAGCAGAAGGCTACGAGCAGTACTTC	CASRPTAEGYEQYF
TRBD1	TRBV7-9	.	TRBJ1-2	TGTGCCAGCTCACCCAGACAGGGGGCCTATGGCTACACCTTC	CASSPRQGAYGYTF
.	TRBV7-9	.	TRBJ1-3	TGTGCCAGCAGCAAACCGGGAACTGGAAACACCATATATTTT	CASSKPGTGNTIYF
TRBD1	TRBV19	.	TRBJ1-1	TGTGCCAGTAGTATAGGTCAACAGGGGGGGATGAACACTGAAGCTTTCTTT	CASSIGQQGGMNTEAFF
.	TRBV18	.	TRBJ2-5	TGTGCCAGCTCACCCGGGGAGACCCAGTACTTC	CASSPGETQYF
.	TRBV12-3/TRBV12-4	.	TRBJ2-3	TGTGCCAGCAGTTTAGGGGGTCCCGGGATACAGTATTTT	CASSLGGPGIQYF
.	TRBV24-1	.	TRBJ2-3	TGTGCCACCGGGGGTGGGGAGGCCACAGATACGCAGTATTTT	CATGGGEATDTQYF
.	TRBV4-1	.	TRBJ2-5	TGCGCCAGCAGCCGAAGCGGCCAACAAGAGACCCAGTACTTC	CASSRSGQQETQYF
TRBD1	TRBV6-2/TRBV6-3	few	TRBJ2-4	TGTGCCAGCAGCTCCTGGACAGGACCGATTAAAAACATTCAGTACTTC	CASSSWTGPIKNIQYF
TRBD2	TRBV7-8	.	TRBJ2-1	TGTGCCAGCAGCTTCTTCAGCGGGGGGGCATCTTTCTATGAGCAGTTCTTC	CASSFFSGGASFYEQFF
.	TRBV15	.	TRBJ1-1	TGTGCCACCAGCAGAGTTAGGGAGGGCTGGGACACTGAAGCTTTCTTT	CATSRVREGWDTEAFF
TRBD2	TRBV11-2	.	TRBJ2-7	TGTGCCAGCAGACAAATACGGGGTAGCGGGGGGGTATCCTACGAGCAGTACTTC	CASRQIRGSGGVSYEQYF
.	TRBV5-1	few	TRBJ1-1	TGCGCCAGCAGCTACAGCTCCAACACTGAAGCTTTCTTT	CASSYSSNTEAFF
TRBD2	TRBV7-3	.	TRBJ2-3	TGTGCCAGCAGCTTGAATAGCGGGGGGACAGATACGCAGTATTTT	CASSLNSGGTDTQYF
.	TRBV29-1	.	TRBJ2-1	TGCAGCACTGGGGGCGATAAAGGCTACAATGAGCAGTTCTTC	CSTGGDKGYNEQFF
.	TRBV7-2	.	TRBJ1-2	TGTGCCAGCAGCTTAATTAGGAACAGCTTCTATGGCTACACCTTC	CASSLIRNSFYGYTF
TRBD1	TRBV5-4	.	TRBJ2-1	TGTGCCAGCAGCTTGGCCTCGGGACAGGTAGTCAATGAGCAGTTCTTC	CASSLASGQVVNEQFF
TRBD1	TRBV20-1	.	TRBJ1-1	TGCAGCGGACAGGGGGGAACTGAAGCTTTCTTT	CSGQGGTEAFF
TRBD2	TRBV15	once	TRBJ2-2	TGTGCCACCAGCAGAGAAGACAGTCCGACTAGCTGGTATAACACCGGGGAGCTGTTTTTT	CATSREDSPTSWYNTGELFF
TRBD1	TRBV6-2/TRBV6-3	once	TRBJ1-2	TGTGCCAGCAGCATCGACAGGGCCTATGGCTACACCTTC	CASSIDRAYGYTF
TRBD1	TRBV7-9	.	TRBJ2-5	TGTGCCAGCAGCCCTGGGACAGGGGGAGAGACCCAGTACTTC	CASSPGTGGETQYF
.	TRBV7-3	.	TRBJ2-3	TGTGCCAGCAGCTTGTCCCTTGAGAATACGCAGTATTTT	CASSLSLENTQYF
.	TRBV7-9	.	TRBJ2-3	TGTGCCAGCAGCCCCTGGAGGGGGGGGAGCACAGATACGCAGTATTTT	CASSPWRGGSTDTQYF
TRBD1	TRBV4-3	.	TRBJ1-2	TGCGCCAGCAGCCAGGTTCCGGGACAGGGGGACTATGGCTACACCTTC	CASSQVPGQGDYGYTF
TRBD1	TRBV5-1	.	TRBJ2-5	TGCGCCAGCAGCTTGGGAGGGACAGGGGGCGCGGGAGAGACCCAGTACTTC	CASSLGGTGGAGETQYF
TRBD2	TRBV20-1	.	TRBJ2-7	TGCAGTGCTAGTACCACTAGCGGGGCACACGAGCAGTACTTC	CSASTTSGAHEQYF
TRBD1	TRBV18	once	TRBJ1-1	TGTGCCAGCTCACCGCTGCAGGGGGCTGGGACTGAAGCTTTCTTT	CASSPLQGAGTEAFF
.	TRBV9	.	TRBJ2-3	TGTGCCAGCAGCGCTGACATCGTCACAGATACGCAGTATTTT	CASSADIVTDTQYF
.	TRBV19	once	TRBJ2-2	TGTGCCAGTAAGACGGGCCCGGGGGACACCGGGGAGCTGTTTTTT	CASKTGPGDTGELFF
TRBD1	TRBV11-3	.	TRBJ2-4	TGTGCCAGCCGAAAGAGGTACGGACAGGGGAACATTCAGTACTTC	CASRKRYGQGNIQYF
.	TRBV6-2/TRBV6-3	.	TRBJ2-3	TGTGCCAGCAGTTCTACCGATACGCAGTATTTT	CASSSTDTQYF
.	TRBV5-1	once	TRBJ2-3	TGCGCCAGCCGGACTGGTAGTGGAGATACGCAGTATTTT	CASRTGSGDTQYF